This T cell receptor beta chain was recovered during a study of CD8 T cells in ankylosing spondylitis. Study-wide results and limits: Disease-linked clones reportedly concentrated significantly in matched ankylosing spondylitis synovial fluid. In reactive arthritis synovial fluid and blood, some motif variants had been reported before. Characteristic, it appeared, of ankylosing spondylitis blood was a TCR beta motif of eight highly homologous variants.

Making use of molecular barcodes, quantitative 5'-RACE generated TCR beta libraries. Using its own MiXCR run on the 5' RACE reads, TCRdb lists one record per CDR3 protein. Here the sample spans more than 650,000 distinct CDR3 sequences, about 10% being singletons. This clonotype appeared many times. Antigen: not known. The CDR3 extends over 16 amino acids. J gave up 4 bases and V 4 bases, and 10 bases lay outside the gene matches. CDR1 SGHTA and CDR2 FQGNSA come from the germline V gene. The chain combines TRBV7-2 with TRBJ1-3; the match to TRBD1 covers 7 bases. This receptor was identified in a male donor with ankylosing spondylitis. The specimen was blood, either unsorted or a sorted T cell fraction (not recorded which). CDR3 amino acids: CASSYSATGPGNTIYF. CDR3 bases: TGTGCCAGCAGCTACTCCGCGACAGGGCCCGGAAACACCATATATTTT.